The rows below give T cell receptor beta chains drawn from one sample of a study of patients and donors after allogeneic stem cell transplantation. TCRdb ran MiXCR on the RT-PCR reads and lists one entry per CDR3 protein. The sample lists 400,000 to 500,000 distinct CDR3 sequences; 16% were seen once. Sequencing was carried out using blood, either unsorted or a sorted T cell fraction (not recorded which). The receptors originated from a human donor who was either an allogeneic HSCT recipient or a stem cell or donor lymphocyte infusion donor (not recorded which). It is not recorded whose cells these are; they may come from a transplant donor. Both conserved end residues are part of each CDR3. The order of the fields is J gene, D gene, clone size, V gene, CDR3 DNA, CDR3 protein. A D gene is named only where the DNA matches it firmly. Size tells how often a clone was seen (once, few, many) or the class of an expanded clone, and some rows leave it out.

j_call: TRBJ2-7
d_call: TRBD1
clone_size: few
v_call: TRBV19
cdr3_nt: TGTGCCAGTACCCCTCGTGGGACAGGGTCGTACGAGCAGTACTTC
cdr3_aa: CASTPRGTGSYEQYF

j_call: TRBJ2-3
d_call: TRBD2
clone_size: few
v_call: TRBV10-3
cdr3_nt: TGTGCCATCAGTGAGTTGGGACTAGCGGGGGATCTGGCGACAGATACGCAGTATTTT
cdr3_aa: CAISELGLAGDLATDTQYF

j_call: TRBJ2-3
d_call: TRBD2
clone_size: -
v_call: TRBV7-9
cdr3_nt: TGTGCCAGCAGCTCACCACTCGGACTAGCGGGCTCAGATACGCAGTATTTT
cdr3_aa: CASSSPLGLAGSDTQYF

j_call: TRBJ2-1
d_call: -
clone_size: few
v_call: TRBV9
cdr3_nt: TGTGCCAGCAGCGTAGGGCTAAGCTCCTACAATGAGCAGTTCTTC
cdr3_aa: CASSVGLSSYNEQFF

j_call: TRBJ1-2
d_call: TRBD1
clone_size: -
v_call: TRBV6-5
cdr3_nt: TGTGCCAGCAGTTACGCAAAAACAGGGGGCTTTGATGGCTACACCTTC
cdr3_aa: CASSYAKTGGFDGYTF

j_call: TRBJ2-1
d_call: TRBD2
clone_size: -
v_call: TRBV6-2/TRBV6-3
cdr3_nt: TGTGCCAGTTCAAGCGGGAGGGGGTTCTCCTACAATGAGCAGTTCTTC
cdr3_aa: CASSSGRGFSYNEQFF

j_call: TRBJ1-1
d_call: -
clone_size: -
v_call: TRBV28
cdr3_nt: TGTGCCAGCAGTCCCCCCGAACTGGGCCAGGGTAGAGCTTTCTTT
cdr3_aa: CASSPPELGQGRAFF

j_call: TRBJ2-7
d_call: -
clone_size: few
v_call: TRBV11-2
cdr3_nt: TGTGCCAGCAGCTCATTCAGGGGCGAGCAGTACTTC
cdr3_aa: CASSSFRGEQYF

j_call: TRBJ2-7
d_call: TRBD2
clone_size: -
v_call: TRBV7-9
cdr3_nt: TGTGCCAGCAGCTTTAGCGGGAGGGCCTTTTACGAGCAGTACTTC
cdr3_aa: CASSFSGRAFYEQYF

j_call: TRBJ1-2
d_call: TRBD1
clone_size: -
v_call: TRBV20-1
cdr3_nt: TGCAGTGCCAACGACAGGGCCCATGGCTACACCTTC
cdr3_aa: CSANDRAHGYTF

j_call: TRBJ2-7
d_call: -
clone_size: -
v_call: TRBV11-3
cdr3_nt: TGTGCCAGCAGCTACGGCAGCCTCGGCTACGAGCAGTACTTC
cdr3_aa: CASSYGSLGYEQYF

j_call: TRBJ2-5
d_call: -
clone_size: few
v_call: TRBV29-1
cdr3_nt: TGCAGCGTTGAAGACAAGAAACAAGAGACCCAGTACTTC
cdr3_aa: CSVEDKKQETQYF

j_call: TRBJ2-7
d_call: -
clone_size: few
v_call: TRBV27
cdr3_nt: TGTGCCAGCAGTCCCCAAGTCAGGGTTGGGGAGCAGTACTTC
cdr3_aa: CASSPQVRVGEQYF

j_call: TRBJ2-1
d_call: TRBD1
clone_size: few
v_call: TRBV7-6
cdr3_nt: TGTGCCAGCAGCTTATACGTGGGACAGGGGCTTAGAGAGGGGTTCTTC
cdr3_aa: CASSLYVGQGLREGFF

j_call: TRBJ2-3
d_call: -
clone_size: -
v_call: TRBV5-6
cdr3_nt: TGTGCCAGCATCGGAGTACGGTCTACAGATACGCAGTATTTT
cdr3_aa: CASIGVRSTDTQYF

j_call: TRBJ2-2
d_call: -
clone_size: -
v_call: TRBV20-1
cdr3_nt: TGCAGTGCCCGGATCCCCGGGGGGCCGAACACCGGGGAGCTGTTTTTT
cdr3_aa: CSARIPGGPNTGELFF

j_call: TRBJ2-4
d_call: -
clone_size: -
v_call: TRBV3-1
cdr3_nt: TGTGCCAGCAGCCAAGTTCGGAACATTCAGTACTTC
cdr3_aa: CASSQVRNIQYF

j_call: TRBJ2-1
d_call: -
clone_size: many
v_call: TRBV29-1
cdr3_nt: TGCAGCGTTGGTGGTGGGGCAGGGGGGCTCAATGAGCAGTTCTTC
cdr3_aa: CSVGGGAGGLNEQFF

j_call: TRBJ2-7
d_call: -
clone_size: many
v_call: TRBV12-3/TRBV12-4
cdr3_nt: TGTGCCAGCTCTAGAAGGGGGAATTACGAGCAGTACTTC
cdr3_aa: CASSRRGNYEQYF

j_call: TRBJ2-2
d_call: TRBD2
clone_size: many
v_call: TRBV9
cdr3_nt: TGTGCCAGCAGCCTCCGACTAGCGGGGGGATTAAACACCGGGGAGCTGTTTTTT
cdr3_aa: CASSLRLAGGLNTGELFF

j_call: TRBJ1-2
d_call: TRBD1
clone_size: -
v_call: TRBV6-2/TRBV6-3
cdr3_nt: TGTGCCAGCGTGAGAGGGACAGCCGGACGGGGCTACACCTTC
cdr3_aa: CASVRGTAGRGYTF

j_call: TRBJ2-7
d_call: TRBD2
clone_size: -
v_call: TRBV5-6
cdr3_nt: TGTGCCAGCAGCGGGGATCTCGGGACTAGCGGGTACGAGCAGTACTTC
cdr3_aa: CASSGDLGTSGYEQYF

j_call: TRBJ2-1
d_call: -
clone_size: few
v_call: TRBV6-1
cdr3_nt: TGTGCCAGCAGTGCGTGGGGGGCCTACAATGAGCAGTTCTTC
cdr3_aa: CASSAWGAYNEQFF

j_call: TRBJ2-2
d_call: -
clone_size: few
v_call: TRBV20-1
cdr3_nt: TGCAGTGCTAGAGTAGGGGGGATAAACACCGGGGAGCTGTTTTTT
cdr3_aa: CSARVGGINTGELFF

j_call: TRBJ1-5
d_call: TRBD1
clone_size: -
v_call: TRBV28
cdr3_nt: TGTGCCAGCAGTCAGGACAGGACGGGGCGGCCCCAGCATTTT
cdr3_aa: CASSQDRTGRPQHF

j_call: TRBJ2-7
d_call: -
clone_size: -
v_call: TRBV6-5
cdr3_nt: TGTGCCAGCAGTTACTCGACGGCCAGGGGAGGCGAGCAGTACTTC
cdr3_aa: CASSYSTARGGEQYF

j_call: TRBJ2-1
d_call: -
clone_size: -
v_call: TRBV5-1
cdr3_nt: TGCGCCAGCAGCTTGGTCCCGGGACGCAATGAGCAGTTCTTC
cdr3_aa: CASSLVPGRNEQFF

j_call: TRBJ1-2
d_call: -
clone_size: few
v_call: TRBV6-5
cdr3_nt: TGTGCCAGCAGTTTCCCAGGGGCCCTATATGGCTACACCTTC
cdr3_aa: CASSFPGALYGYTF

j_call: TRBJ2-1
d_call: TRBD2
clone_size: few
v_call: TRBV11-2
cdr3_nt: TGTGCCAGCAGGGGGAGGGCGGGACCGTACAATGAGCAGTTCTTC
cdr3_aa: CASRGRAGPYNEQFF

j_call: TRBJ2-7
d_call: -
clone_size: -
v_call: TRBV18
cdr3_nt: TGTGCCAGCCTTTATGGGCAGGGTCGCGACGAGCAGTACTTC
cdr3_aa: CASLYGQGRDEQYF